This T cell receptor (beta chain) was obtained from a study of Ad26.COV2.S vaccination and SARS-CoV-2 variants. General study findings and limits: Placebo recipients showed lower spike-specific TCR breadth than vaccinees. A substantial breadth of spike-specific CD8+ and CD4+ T cell responses after vaccination has been reported.

V lost 1 base and J lost 2, with 17 bases in between. CDR3 length: 17 residues. The V gene's germline CDR1 is SGHTA and CDR2 FQGNSA. Treatment: roughly 18 received Ad26.COV2.S at low or high dose, single or two shots; about 5 received placebo; per-sample allocation not given. At day 63 after the first vaccine or placebo injection, samples were drawn. This table comes from immunoSEQ multiplex PCR, and its TCRdb copy is limited to in-frame clones, with some not included. The sample contains hundreds of thousands of clones, roughly 87% of which appear only once. Regarding this clone: Its antigen is undetermined.

The TCR originated in a person aged 18 to 59 who received the Ad26.COV2.S COVID-19 vaccine or a placebo. The sample here was peripheral blood, taken in a trial of Ad26.COV2.S vaccine versus placebo. The chain uses TRBV7-2 and TRBJ1-2, with unresolved D. The CDR3 coding sequence is TGTGCCAGCAGCTTAGTAATTTTTATGGTTGACAACTATGGCTACACCTTC. This sequence encodes CASSLVIFMVDNYGYTF.